This TCR beta chain was identified in a study of cytomegalovirus exposure and HLA in healthy donors. Study summary: Of some 360 genotyped donors, about 80% clustered with self-reported Caucasian donors.

Concerning this clone: Its antigen remains unidentified.

The study's findings and limits: Among donors in an Asian-associated ancestry cluster, a later analysis reportedly found fewer N-insertions than the roughly 680-donor mean. Immune exposure information comprised only CMV serostatus.

Germline loops: CDR1 SGHTA, CDR2 FQGNSA. The CDR3 contains 15 residues. V lost 1 base to trimming and J lost 3 bases; unmatched junction nucleotides: 3. The study ran its PCR with 60 Vbeta and 13 Jbeta primers. Clones were sequenced by immunoSEQ multiplex PCR, and TCRdb holds only the in-frame ones, with some missing. Of 200,000 to 250,000 clones listed, roughly 79% are singletons. V gene TRBV7-2 combines with J gene TRBJ1-2; 9 nucleotides agree with TRBD1. The receptor was derived from a woman aged 40 to 50 in good health and CMV-seronegative. The sequencing input was PBMCs. CDR3 DNA: TGTGCCAGCAGCTTAGACGGGACAGGGTACTATGGCTACACCTTC. Its translation: CASSLDGTGYYGYTF.